This T cell receptor (beta chain) was obtained from a study of type 1 and type 2 diabetes patients. CDR1 and CDR2 from the germline V gene are MNHEY and SVGAGI. Germline trimming cut 6 bases from V and 3 bases from J; bases unmatched to any gene: 10. The CDR3 sequence is 15 residues long. Amplification started from genomic DNA. Multiplex PCR with 30 forward and 13 reverse primers amplified the TCR beta CDR3. TCRdb called the multiplex PCR reads again in MiXCR, with one record for every CDR3 protein. The data show about 290,000 distinct CDR3 sequences, around 50% seen once. The rearrangement links TRBV6-5 to TRBJ1-1, with 7 bases aligning to TRBD1. This TCR came from a young man with type 2 diabetes. The material sequenced was peripheral blood mononuclear cells (PBMCs). The CDR3 reads CASSPSRGRDTEAFF. DNA of the CDR3: TGTGCCAGCAGCCCTTCTAGGGGGCGAGACACTGAAGCTTTCTTT.